This is a list of T cell receptor beta chains from one sample in a study of blood T cell repertoires in COVID-19. Clones were read by immunoSEQ multiplex PCR, and TCRdb kept only the in-frame ones, dropping some. The table lists tens of thousands of clones, 75% to 90% of them singletons. Sequenced sample: peripheral blood. These receptors were taken from a woman aged 40 to 50 with acute or convalescent COVID-19. CDR3s include the opening cysteine and the closing phenylalanine or tryptophan. A D gene is named only where the DNA matches it firmly. Expanded clones get a size class; other rows say once, few or many, or leave the size out.

clone size	D gene	CDR3 length	V gene	J gene	CDR3 protein	CDR3 DNA
-	-	18	TRBV9	TRBJ2-6	CASSVATGHRSGANVLTF	TGTGCCAGCAGCGTAGCTACAGGCCACCGCTCTGGGGCCAACGTCCTGACTTTC
-	-	15	TRBV6-5	TRBJ1-4	CASRGGSSVNEKLFF	TGTGCCAGCAGGGGAGGGAGTAGTGTCAATGAAAAACTGTTTTTT
-	TRBD2	14	TRBV6-5	TRBJ2-7	CASSWTSGGYEQYF	TGTGCCAGCAGTTGGACTAGCGGAGGGTACGAGCAGTACTTC
-	-	12	TRBV28	TRBJ1-2	CASRARVYGYTF	TGTGCCAGCAGGGCCAGGGTCTATGGCTACACCTTC
few	-	14	TRBV10-2	TRBJ1-1	CASSEESMNTEAFF	TGCGCCAGCAGTGAGGAGTCCATGAACACTGAAGCTTTCTTT
-	-	12	TRBV29-1	TRBJ2-1	CSVEDNNNEQFF	TGCAGCGTTGAAGATAATAACAATGAGCAGTTCTTC
-	-	13	TRBV12-3/TRBV12-4	TRBJ1-4	CASSFDGMQELFF	TGTGCCAGCAGTTTTGACGGCATGCAGGAACTGTTTTTT
-	TRBD2	15	TRBV5-1	TRBJ2-7	CASSLAAGGVNEQYF	TGCGCCAGCAGCTTGGCGGCGGGGGGGGTCAACGAGCAGTACTTC
-	TRBD2	18	TRBV4-3	TRBJ2-2	CASSVRLAGGRNPRELFF	TGCGCCAGCAGCGTCCGACTAGCGGGGGGGCGAAACCCCCGGGAGCTGTTTTTT
-	TRBD1	13	TRBV2	TRBJ1-5	CASSGQGNQPQHF	TGTGCCAGCAGCGGACAGGGTAATCAGCCCCAGCATTTT